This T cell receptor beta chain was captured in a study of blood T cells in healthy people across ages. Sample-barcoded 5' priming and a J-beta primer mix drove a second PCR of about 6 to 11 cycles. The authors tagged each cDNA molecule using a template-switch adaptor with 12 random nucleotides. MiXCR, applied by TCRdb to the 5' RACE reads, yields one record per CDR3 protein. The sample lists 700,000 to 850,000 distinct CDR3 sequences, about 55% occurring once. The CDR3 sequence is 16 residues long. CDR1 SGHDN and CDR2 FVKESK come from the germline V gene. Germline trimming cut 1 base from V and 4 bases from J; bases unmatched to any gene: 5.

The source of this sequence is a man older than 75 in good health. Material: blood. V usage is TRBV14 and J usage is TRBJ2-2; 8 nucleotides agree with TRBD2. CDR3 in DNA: TGTGCCAGCAGCCAAGTTCGGGGGGGGAGCACCGGGGAGCTGTTTTTT. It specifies CASSQVRGGSTGELFF.